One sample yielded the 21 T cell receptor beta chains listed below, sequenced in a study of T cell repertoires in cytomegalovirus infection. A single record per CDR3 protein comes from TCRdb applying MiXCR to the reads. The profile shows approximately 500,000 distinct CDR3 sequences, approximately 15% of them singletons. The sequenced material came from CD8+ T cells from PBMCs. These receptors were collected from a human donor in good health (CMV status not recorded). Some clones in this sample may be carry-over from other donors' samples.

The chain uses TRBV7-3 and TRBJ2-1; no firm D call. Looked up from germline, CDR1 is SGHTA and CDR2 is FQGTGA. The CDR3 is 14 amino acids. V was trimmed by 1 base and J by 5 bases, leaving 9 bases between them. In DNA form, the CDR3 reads TGTGCCAGCAGCTTAATCGGGCTTGACAATGAGCAGTTCTTC. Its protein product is CASSLIGLDNEQFF.

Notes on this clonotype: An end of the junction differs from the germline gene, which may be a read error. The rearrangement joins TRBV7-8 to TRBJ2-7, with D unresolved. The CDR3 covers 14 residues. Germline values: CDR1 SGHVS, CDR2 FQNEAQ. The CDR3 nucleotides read TGTGCAAGCAGCTTAGGCATTTACACATACGAGCAGTACTTC. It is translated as CASSLGIYTYEQYF.

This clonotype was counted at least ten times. CDR3 in amino acids: CASSDSDTEAFF. The DNA for the CDR3 is TGCGCCAGCAGTGATTCCGACACTGAAGCTTTCTTT. The chain joins TRBV10-2 to TRBJ1-1; no firm D call. This CDR3 contains 12 residues. Trimming shortened V by 3 bases and J by 3 bases, and 5 bases separated the two germline ends. Germline-derived CDR1 and CDR2 are WSHSY and SAAADI.

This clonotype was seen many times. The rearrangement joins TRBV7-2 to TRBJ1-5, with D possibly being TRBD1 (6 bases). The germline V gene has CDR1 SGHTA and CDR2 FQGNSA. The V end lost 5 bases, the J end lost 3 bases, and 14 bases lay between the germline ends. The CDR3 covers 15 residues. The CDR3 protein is CASSLAGANNQPQHF. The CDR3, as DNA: TGTGCCAGCAGCCTGGCGGGGGCCAACAATCAGCCCCAGCATTTT.

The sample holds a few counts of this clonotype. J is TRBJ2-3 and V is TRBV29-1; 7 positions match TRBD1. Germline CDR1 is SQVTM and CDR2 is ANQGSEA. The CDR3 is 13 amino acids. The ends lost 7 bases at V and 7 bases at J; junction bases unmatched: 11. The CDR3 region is CSAGGMARNTQYF. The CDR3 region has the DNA TGCAGCGCAGGGGGAATGGCACGTAATACGCAGTATTTT.

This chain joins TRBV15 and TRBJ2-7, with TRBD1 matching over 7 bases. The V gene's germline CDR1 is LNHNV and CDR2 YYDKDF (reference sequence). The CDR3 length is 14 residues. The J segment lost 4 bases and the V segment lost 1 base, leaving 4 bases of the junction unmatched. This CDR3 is CATSRVTGKYEQYF. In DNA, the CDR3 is TGTGCCACCAGCAGAGTGACAGGGAAATACGAGCAGTACTTC.

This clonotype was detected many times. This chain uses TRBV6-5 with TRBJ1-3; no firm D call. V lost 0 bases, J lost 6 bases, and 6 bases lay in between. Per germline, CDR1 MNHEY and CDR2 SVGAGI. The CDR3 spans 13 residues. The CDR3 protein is CASSYSYPNTIYF. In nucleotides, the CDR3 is TGTGCCAGCAGTTACTCGTACCCAAACACCATATATTTT.

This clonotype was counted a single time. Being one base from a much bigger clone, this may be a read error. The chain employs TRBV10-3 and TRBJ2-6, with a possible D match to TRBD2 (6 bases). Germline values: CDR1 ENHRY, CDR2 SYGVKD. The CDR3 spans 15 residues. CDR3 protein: CAITAGNHGANVLSF. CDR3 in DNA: TGTGCCATCACGGCGGGGAATCATGGGGCCAACGTCCTGTCTTTC.

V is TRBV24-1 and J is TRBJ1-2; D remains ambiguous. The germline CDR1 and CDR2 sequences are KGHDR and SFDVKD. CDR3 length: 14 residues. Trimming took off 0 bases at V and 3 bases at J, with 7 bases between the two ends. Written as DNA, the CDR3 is TGTGCCACCAGTGATTTGGGCCTGGACTATGGCTACACCTTC. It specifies CATSDLGLDYGYTF.

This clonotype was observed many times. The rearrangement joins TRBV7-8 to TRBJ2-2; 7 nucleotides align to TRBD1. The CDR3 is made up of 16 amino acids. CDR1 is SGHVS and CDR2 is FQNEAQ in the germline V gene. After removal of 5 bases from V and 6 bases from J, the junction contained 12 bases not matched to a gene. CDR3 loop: CASSPLRTGIAGELFF. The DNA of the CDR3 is TGTGCCAGCAGCCCGTTAAGGACAGGAATCGCCGGGGAGCTGTTTTTT. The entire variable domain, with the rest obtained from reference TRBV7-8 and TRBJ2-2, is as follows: GAGVSQSPRYKVAKRGQDVALRCDPISGHVSLFWYQQALGQGPEFLTYFQNEAQLDKSGLPSDRFFAERPEGSVSTLKIQRTQQEDSAVYLCASSPLRTGIAGELFFGEGSRLTVL.

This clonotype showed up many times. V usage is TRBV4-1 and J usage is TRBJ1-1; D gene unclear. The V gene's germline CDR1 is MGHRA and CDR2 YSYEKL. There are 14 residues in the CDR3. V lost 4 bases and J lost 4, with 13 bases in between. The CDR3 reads CASSPALGGTEAFF. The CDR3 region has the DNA TGCGCCAGCAGCCCGGCGTTGGGTGGCACTGAAGCTTTCTTT.

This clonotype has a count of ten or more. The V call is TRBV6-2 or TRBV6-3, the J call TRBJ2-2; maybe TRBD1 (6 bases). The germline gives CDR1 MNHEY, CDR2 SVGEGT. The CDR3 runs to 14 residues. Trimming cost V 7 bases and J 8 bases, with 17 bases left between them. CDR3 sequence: CASIAGTLRGELFF. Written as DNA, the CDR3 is TGTGCCAGCATTGCCGGGACACTTCGAGGGGAGCTGTTTTTT.

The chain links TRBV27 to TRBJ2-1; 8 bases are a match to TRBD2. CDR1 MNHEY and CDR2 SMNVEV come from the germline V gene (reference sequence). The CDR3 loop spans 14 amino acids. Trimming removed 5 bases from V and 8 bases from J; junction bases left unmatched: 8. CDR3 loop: CASSSGSARYEQFF. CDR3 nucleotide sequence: TGTGCCAGCAGTAGCGGGAGTGCAAGGTATGAGCAGTTCTTC.

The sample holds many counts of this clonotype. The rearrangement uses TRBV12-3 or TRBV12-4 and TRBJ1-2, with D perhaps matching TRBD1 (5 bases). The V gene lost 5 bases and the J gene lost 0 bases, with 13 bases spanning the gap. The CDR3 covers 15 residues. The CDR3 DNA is TGTGCCAGCAGTGTCTGGGGCCGAGCTAACTATGGCTACACCTTC. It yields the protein CASSVWGRANYGYTF.

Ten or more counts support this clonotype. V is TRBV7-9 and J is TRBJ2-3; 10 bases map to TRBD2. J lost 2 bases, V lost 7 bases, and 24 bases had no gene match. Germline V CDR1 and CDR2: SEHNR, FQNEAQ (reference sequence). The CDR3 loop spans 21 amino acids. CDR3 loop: CASTTLPQGLATDPHTDTQYF. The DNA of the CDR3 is TGTGCCAGCACCACTCTCCCGCAGGGACTAGCGACCGACCCCCACACAGATACGCAGTATTTT. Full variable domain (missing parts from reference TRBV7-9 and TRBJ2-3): DTGVSQNPRHKITKRGQNVTFRCDPISEHNRLYWYRQTLGQGPEFLTYFQNEAQLEKSRLLSDRFSAERPKGSFSTLEIQRTEQGDSAMYLCASTTLPQGLATDPHTDTQYFGPGTRLTVL.

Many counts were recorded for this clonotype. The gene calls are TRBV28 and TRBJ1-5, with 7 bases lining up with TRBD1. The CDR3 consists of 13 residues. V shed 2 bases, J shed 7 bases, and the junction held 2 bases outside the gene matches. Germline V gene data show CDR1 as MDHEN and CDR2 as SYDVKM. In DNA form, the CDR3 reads TGTGCCAGCAGTTTACAGGGGGAACAGCCCCAGCATTTT. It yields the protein CASSLQGEQPQHF.

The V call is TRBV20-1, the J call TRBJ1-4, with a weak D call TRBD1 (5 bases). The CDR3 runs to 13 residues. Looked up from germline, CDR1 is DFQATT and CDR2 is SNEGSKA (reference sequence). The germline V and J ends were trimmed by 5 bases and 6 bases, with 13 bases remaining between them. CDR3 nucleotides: TGCAGTGCTGGAGTTCGGGGGGATGAAAAACTGTTTTTT. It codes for CSAGVRGDEKLFF.

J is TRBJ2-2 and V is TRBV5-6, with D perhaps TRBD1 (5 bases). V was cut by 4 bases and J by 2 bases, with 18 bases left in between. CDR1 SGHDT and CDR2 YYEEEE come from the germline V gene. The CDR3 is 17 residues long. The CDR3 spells CASSLARSTDNTGELFF. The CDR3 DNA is TGTGCCAGCAGCCTCGCCCGATCGACAGATAACACCGGGGAGCTGTTTTTT.

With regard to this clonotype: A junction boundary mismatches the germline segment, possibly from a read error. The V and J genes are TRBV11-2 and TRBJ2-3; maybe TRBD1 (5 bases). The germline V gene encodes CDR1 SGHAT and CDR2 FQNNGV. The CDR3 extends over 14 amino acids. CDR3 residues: CASSLVSGADTPYF. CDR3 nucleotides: TGTGCCAGCAGCTTAGTGTCTGGGGCAGATACGCCGTATTTT.

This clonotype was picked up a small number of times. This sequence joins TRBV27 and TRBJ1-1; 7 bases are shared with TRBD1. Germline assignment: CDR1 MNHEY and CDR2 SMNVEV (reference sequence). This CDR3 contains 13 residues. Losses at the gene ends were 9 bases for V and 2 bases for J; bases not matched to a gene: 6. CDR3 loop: CASQGGINTEAFF. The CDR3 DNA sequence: TGTGCCAGTCAGGGGGGGATCAACACTGAAGCTTTCTTT.

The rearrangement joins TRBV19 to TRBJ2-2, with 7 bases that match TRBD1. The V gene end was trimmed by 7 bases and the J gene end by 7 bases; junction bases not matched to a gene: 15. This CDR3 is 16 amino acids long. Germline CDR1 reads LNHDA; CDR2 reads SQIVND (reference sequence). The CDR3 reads CASIPRLQGQGGELFF. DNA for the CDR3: TGTGCCAGTATCCCCCGTTTACAGGGGCAGGGCGGGGAGCTGTTTTTT.